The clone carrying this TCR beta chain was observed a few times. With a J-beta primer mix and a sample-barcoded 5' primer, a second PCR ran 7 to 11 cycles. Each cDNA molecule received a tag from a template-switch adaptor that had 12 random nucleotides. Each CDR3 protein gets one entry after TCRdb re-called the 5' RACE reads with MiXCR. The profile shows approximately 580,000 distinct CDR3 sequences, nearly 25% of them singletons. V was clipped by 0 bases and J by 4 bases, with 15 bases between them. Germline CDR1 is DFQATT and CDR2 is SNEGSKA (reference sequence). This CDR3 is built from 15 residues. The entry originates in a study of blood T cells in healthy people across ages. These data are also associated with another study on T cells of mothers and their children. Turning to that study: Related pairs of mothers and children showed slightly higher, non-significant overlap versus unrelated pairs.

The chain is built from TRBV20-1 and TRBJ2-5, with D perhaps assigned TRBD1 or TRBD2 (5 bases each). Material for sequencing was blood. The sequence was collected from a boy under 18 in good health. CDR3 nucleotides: TGCAGTGCTAGAGATATTAGAGGGGACGGAGAGACCCAGTACTTC. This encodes CSARDIRGDGETQYF.